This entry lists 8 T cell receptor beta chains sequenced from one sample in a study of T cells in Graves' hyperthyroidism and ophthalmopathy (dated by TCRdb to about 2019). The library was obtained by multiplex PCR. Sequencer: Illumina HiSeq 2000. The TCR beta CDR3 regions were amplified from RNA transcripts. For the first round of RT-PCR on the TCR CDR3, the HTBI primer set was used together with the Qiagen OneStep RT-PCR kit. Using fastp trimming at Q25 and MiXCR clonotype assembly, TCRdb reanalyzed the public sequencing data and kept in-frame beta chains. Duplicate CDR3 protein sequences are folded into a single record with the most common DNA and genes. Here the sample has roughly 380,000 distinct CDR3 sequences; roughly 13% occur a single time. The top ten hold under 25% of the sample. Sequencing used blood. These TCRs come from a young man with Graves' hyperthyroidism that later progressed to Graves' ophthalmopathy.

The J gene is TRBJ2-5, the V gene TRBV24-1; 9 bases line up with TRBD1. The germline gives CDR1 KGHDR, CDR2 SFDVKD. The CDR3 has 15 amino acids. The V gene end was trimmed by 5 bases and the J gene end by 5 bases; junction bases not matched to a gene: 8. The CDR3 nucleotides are TGTGCCACCAGTGTACATACAGGGGGCGGGGAGACCCAGTACTTC. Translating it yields CATSVHTGGGETQYF.

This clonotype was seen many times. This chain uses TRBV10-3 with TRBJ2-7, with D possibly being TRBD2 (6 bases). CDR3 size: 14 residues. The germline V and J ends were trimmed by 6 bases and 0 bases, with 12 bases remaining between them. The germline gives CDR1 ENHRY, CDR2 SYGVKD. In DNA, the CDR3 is TGTGCCATCAGCCCCTCCGGGGGCTCCTACGAGCAGTACTTC. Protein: CAISPSGGSYEQYF.

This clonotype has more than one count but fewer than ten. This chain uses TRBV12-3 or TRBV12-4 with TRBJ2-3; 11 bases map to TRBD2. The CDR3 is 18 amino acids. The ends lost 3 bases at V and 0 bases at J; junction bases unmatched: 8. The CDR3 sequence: CASSFPSGGRGSTDTQYF. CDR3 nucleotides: TGTGCCAGCAGTTTTCCTAGCGGGGGGCGGGGGAGCACAGATACGCAGTATTTT.

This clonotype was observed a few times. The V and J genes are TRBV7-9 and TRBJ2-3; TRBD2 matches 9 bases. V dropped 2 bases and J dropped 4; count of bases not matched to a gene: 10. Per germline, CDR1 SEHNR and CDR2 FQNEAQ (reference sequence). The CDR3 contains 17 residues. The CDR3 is CASSLPGGRGGPDTQYF. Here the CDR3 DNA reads TGTGCCAGCAGCTTACCCGGGGGGCGGGGGGGCCCAGATACGCAGTATTTT.

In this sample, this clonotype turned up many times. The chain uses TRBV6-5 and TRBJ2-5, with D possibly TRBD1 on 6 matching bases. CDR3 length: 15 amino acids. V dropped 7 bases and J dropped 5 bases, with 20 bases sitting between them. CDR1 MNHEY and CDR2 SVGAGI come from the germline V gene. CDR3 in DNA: TGTGCCAGCACCCGTAGGGACACGGCGGCGGAGACCCAGTACTTC. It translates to CASTRRDTAAETQYF.

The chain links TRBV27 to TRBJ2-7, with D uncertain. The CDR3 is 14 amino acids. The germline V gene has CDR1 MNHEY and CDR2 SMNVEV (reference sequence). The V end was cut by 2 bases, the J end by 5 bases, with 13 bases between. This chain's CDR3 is CASSLRSLGHEQYF. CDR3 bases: TGTGCCAGCAGTTTAAGGTCACTTGGGCACGAGCAGTACTTC.

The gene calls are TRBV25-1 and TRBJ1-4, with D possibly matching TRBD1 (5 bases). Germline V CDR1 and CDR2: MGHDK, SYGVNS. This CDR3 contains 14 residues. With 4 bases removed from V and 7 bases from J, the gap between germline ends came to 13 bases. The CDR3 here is CASSGEGRAEKLFF. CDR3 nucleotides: TGTGCCAGCAGTGGGGAGGGGAGGGCTGAAAAACTGTTTTTT.

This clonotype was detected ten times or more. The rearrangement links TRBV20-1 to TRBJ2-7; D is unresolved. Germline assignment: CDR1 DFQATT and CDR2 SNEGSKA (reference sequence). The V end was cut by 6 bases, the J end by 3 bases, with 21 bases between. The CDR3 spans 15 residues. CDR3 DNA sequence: TGCAGTGCCCCCCCTAAGGGCCGGAACCTCTACGAGCAGTACTTC. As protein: CSAPPKGRNLYEQYF.